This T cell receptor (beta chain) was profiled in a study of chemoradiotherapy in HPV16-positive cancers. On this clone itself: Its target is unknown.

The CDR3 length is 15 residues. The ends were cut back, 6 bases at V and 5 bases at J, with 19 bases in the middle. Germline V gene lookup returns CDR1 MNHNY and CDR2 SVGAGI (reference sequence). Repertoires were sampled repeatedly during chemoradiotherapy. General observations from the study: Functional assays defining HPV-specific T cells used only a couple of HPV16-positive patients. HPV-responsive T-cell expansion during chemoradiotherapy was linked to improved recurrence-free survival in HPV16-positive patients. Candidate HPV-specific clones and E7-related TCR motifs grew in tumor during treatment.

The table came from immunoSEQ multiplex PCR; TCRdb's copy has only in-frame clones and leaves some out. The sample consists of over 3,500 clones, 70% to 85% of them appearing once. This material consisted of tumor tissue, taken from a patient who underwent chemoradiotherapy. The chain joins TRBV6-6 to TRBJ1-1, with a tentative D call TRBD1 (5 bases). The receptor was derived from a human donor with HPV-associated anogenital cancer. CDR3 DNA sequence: TGTGCCAGCAGCCCAGGGTGGGGCGGGGGGACTGAAGCTTTCTTT. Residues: CASSPGWGGGTEAFF.